This TCR beta chain comes out of a study of cytomegalovirus exposure and HLA in healthy donors. Study findings and constraints: Altogether, more than 150 TCR beta chains were recorded as cytomegalovirus-associated. Apart from CMV serostatus, no immune exposure information was available. Being productive about 90% or about 30% of the time was typical of most TCR beta V segments in an earlier analysis.

Germline loops: CDR1 SGHTA, CDR2 FQGNSA. V trimming: 1 base; J trimming: 2 bases; junction bases outside the gene matches: 1. This CDR3 region has 15 residues. About this clone itself: Its antigen remains unknown.

With 60 Vbeta and 13 Jbeta primers, the PCR was carried out. Profiled with immunoSEQ multiplex PCR; TCRdb holds only in-frame clones, not every one. The repertoire includes roughly 120,000 clones, more than 65% of them detected once, and less than 4% sits in the top ten. The sequencing input was PBMCs. The gene calls are TRBV7-2 and TRBJ2-5; 10 bases agree with TRBD2. The receptor's source is a human donor in good health. CDR3 in DNA: TGTGCCAGCAGCTTAGGACTAGCGGGTCAAGAGACCCAGTACTTC. The encoded protein is CASSLGLAGQETQYF.